Below are 23 T cell receptor beta chains sequenced from a single sample in a study of blood T cell repertoires in COVID-19 (dated by TCRdb to the early 2020s). Libraries were prepared through the immunoSEQ multiplex PCR assay. Imported from immuneACCESS, the table was reduced by TCRdb to in-frame sequences with V and J called. These copies leave out some clones; in studies compared against another copy, an unresolved V gene accounts for under half, and the cause of the remainder is not known. A total of around 310,000 clones appear in this sample, 90% of them only once. Around 1% of the sample is held by the ten biggest clonotypes. Sequenced input: peripheral blood. All receptors come from a woman in her thirties or forties with COVID-19, enrolled during active disease.

This clone came up once. The V and J genes are TRBV12-3 or TRBV12-4 and TRBJ1-3; D uncertain. V gave up 6 bases and J gave up 3 bases, with 9 bases separating them. The CDR3 is 13 amino acids. The CDR3 spells CASSRYLGNTIYF. DNA for the CDR3: TGTGCCAGCAGCCGCTATCTTGGAAACACCATATATTTT.

The chain couples TRBV4-2 to TRBJ2-1; 8 positions match TRBD2. Germline CDR1 reads LGHNA; CDR2 reads YNFKEQ. The CDR3 has 17 residues. J lost 1 base, V lost 1 base, and 6 bases had no gene match. The CDR3 sequence is CASSQVAGGQSYNEQFF. Written as DNA, the CDR3 is TGTGCCAGCAGCCAAGTTGCGGGGGGCCAATCCTACAATGAGCAGTTCTTC.

With regard to this clone: Other nucleotide sequences in the sample specify the same CDR3. The chain joins TRBV30 to TRBJ2-7; no clear D. Trimming cost V 3 bases and J 3 bases, with 6 bases left between them. Germline CDR1 reads GTSNPN; CDR2 reads SVGIG (reference sequence). There are 11 residues in the CDR3. CDR3: CAWSASYEQYF. The DNA for the CDR3 is TGTGCCTGGAGCGCCAGCTACGAGCAGTACTTC.

V gene TRBV29-1 combines with J gene TRBJ2-7, with D maybe TRBD1 (5 bases). Germline lookup yields CDR1 SQVTM and CDR2 ANQGSEA. V was clipped by 2 bases and J by 0 bases, with 8 bases between them. This CDR3 comprises 13 residues. Here the CDR3 DNA reads TGCAGCGTTGAACAGGGAAGCTCCTACGAGCAGTACTTC. As protein: CSVEQGSSYEQYF.

The rearrangement links TRBV12-3 or TRBV12-4 to TRBJ1-2; TRBD1 matches 8 bases. V trimming: 6 bases; J trimming: 2 bases; junction bases outside the gene matches: 2. This CDR3 comprises 13 residues. Written as DNA, the CDR3 is TGTGCCAGCAGCAACAGGGGGAACTATGGCTACACCTTC. Its protein product is CASSNRGNYGYTF.

This clone was seen only once. This rearrangement joins TRBV15 to TRBJ2-1; 10 bases match TRBD2. In germline, CDR1 is LNHNV, CDR2 YYDKDF (reference sequence). The CDR3 sequence is 15 residues long. Trimming cost V 0 bases and J 5 bases; bases outside gene matches: 1. The CDR3 nucleotides are TGTGCCACCAGCAGAGACGGACTAGCGGACAATGAGCAGTTCTTC. It is translated as CATSRDGLADNEQFF.

This clone has only a few counts. This chain uses TRBV27 with TRBJ1-5, with D unclear. The CDR3 contains 13 residues. Looked up from germline, CDR1 is MNHEY and CDR2 is SMNVEV (reference sequence). Trimming took off 6 bases at V and 7 bases at J, with 13 bases between the two ends. The CDR3: CASRRGSEQPQHF. As DNA, the CDR3 is TGTGCCAGCAGGAGAGGGTCGGAGCAGCCCCAGCATTTT.

The V and J genes are TRBV29-1 and TRBJ1-1; tentatively, D is TRBD1 (6 bases). Germline V gene sequence: CDR1 SQVTM, CDR2 ANQGSEA. The CDR3 has 14 amino acids. Trimming removed 6 bases from V and 2 bases from J, with 16 bases in between. The CDR3 DNA reads TGCAGCGTCCTACGCGGGGGGCGAAACACTGAAGCTTTCTTT. As protein: CSVLRGGRNTEAFF.

This CDR3 reads CASSHRSIGTSSYEQYF. The CDR3 nucleotides read TGCGCCAGCAGCCACAGGTCCATCGGGACTAGCTCCTACGAGCAGTACTTC. The chain joins TRBV4-3 to TRBJ2-7, with 8 bases lining up with TRBD2. CDR3 size: 17 residues. Germline V lookup: CDR1 LGHNA, CDR2 YSLEER. V was clipped by 3 bases and J by 0 bases; unmatched bases: 10.

This rearrangement joins TRBV5-6 to TRBJ1-4; TRBD1 matches at 11 bases. The CDR3 consists of 16 residues. Germline V gene data show CDR1 as SGHDT and CDR2 as YYEEEE. Losses at the gene ends were 4 bases for V and 5 bases for J; bases not matched to a gene: 7. In DNA form, the CDR3 reads TGTGCCAGCAGCCCTCCCCGGGACAGGGGGAATGAAAAACTGTTTTTT. Its protein product is CASSPPRDRGNEKLFF.

The chain employs TRBV7-9 and TRBJ1-1; maybe TRBD1 (5 bases). The CDR3 totals 15 residues. Trimming pared 2 bases from V and 3 bases from J, leaving 13 bases between. CDR1 and CDR2 (germline): SEHNR, FQNEAQ (reference sequence). The CDR3 loop is CASSLFVTGHTEAFF. CDR3 DNA: TGTGCCAGCAGCTTATTTGTCACAGGCCACACTGAAGCTTTCTTT. Supplemented by reference TRBV7-9 and TRBJ1-1, the full variable domain reads DTGVSQNPRHKITKRGQNVTFRCDPISEHNRLYWYRQTLGQGPEFLTYFQNEAQLEKSRLLSDRFSAERPKGSFSTLEIQRTEQGDSAMYLCASSLFVTGHTEAFFGQGTRLTVV.

The DNA for the CDR3 is TGCGCCAGCAGCTTGGACGTACAGGGTTACAATGAGCAGTTCTTC. Encoded protein: CASSLDVQGYNEQFF. V and J are TRBV5-1 and TRBJ2-1, with D possibly being TRBD1 (6 bases). CDR1 and CDR2 from the germline V gene are SGHRS and YFSETQ. This CDR3 comprises 15 residues. Trimming took off 0 bases at V and 4 bases at J, with 11 bases between the two ends.

The rearrangement uses TRBV6-2 or TRBV6-3 and TRBJ2-1, with 9 positions matching TRBD1. The CDR3 has 14 residues. V lost 5 bases and J lost 6; bases outside the gene matches: 5. Germline-derived CDR1 and CDR2 are MNHEY and SVGEGT. The chain's CDR3 is CASSTGGGLNEQFF. As DNA, the CDR3 is TGTGCCAGCAGTACAGGGGGCGGTCTCAATGAGCAGTTCTTC.

Ten or more counts support this clone. The same CDR3 is also encoded by other DNA sequences in this sample. V and J are TRBV20-1 and TRBJ1-1; D remains unclear. V was pared by 2 bases and J by 6 bases, with 7 bases between. The CDR3 is 11 amino acids. The germline V gene encodes CDR1 DFQATT and CDR2 SNEGSKA (reference sequence). CDR3 nucleotide sequence: TGCAGTGCTAGAATACGAGCTGAAGCTTTCTTT. Amino acid sequence: CSARIRAEAFF.

The rearrangement links TRBV27 to TRBJ1-1; D is undetermined. Trimming cost V 5 bases and J 4 bases, with 8 bases left between them. The CDR3 sequence is 12 residues long. Germline CDR1 reads MNHEY; CDR2 reads SMNVEV (reference sequence). The CDR3 is CASSTYGTEAFF. In DNA, the CDR3 is TGTGCCAGCAGTACTTACGGCACTGAAGCTTTCTTT.

V gene TRBV15 combines with J gene TRBJ2-2; a possible D gene is TRBD1 (6 bases). The CDR3 has 20 amino acids. Looked up from germline, CDR1 is LNHNV and CDR2 is YYDKDF (reference sequence). Trimming pared 0 bases from V and 0 bases from J, leaving 20 bases between. CDR3: CATSREGATDKTSNTGELFF. CDR3 DNA: TGTGCCACCAGCAGAGAGGGGGCAACCGATAAAACTTCGAACACCGGGGAGCTGTTTTTT.

The V call is TRBV28, the J call TRBJ1-4; maybe TRBD1 (5 bases). This CDR3 is built from 14 residues. Deletions cut 6 bases from V and 6 bases from J, with 14 bases between. Germline loops: CDR1 MDHEN, CDR2 SYDVKM. CDR3 nucleotide sequence: TGTGCCAGCAGCCCCGGGACTGCACATGAAAAACTGTTTTTT. Encoded protein: CASSPGTAHEKLFF.

This chain connects TRBV25-1 to TRBJ2-1, with 11 bases fitting TRBD2. The CDR3 covers 14 residues. Looked up from germline, CDR1 is MGHDK and CDR2 is SYGVNS. V lost 6 bases and J lost 4; bases outside the gene matches: 2. DNA for the CDR3: TGTGCCAGCAGGGGGACTAGCGGATACAATGAGCAGTTCTTC. Protein product: CASRGTSGYNEQFF.

The V and J genes are TRBV27 and TRBJ1-5, with TRBD1 matching 12 bases. The CDR3 is 18 amino acids. Germline lookup yields CDR1 MNHEY and CDR2 SMNVEV (reference sequence). Unmatched junction bases numbered 8, after V lost 5 bases and J lost 0 bases. For the CDR3, the DNA is TGTGCCAGCAGTCCAGGGACAGGGGGCAGCGTTAGCAATCAGCCCCAGCATTTT. Translating it yields CASSPGTGGSVSNQPQHF.

The rearrangement uses TRBV10-3 and TRBJ1-4; 10 bases are a match to TRBD1. The length of the CDR3 is 13 residues. V shed 11 bases and J 6 bases; nucleotides not matched to a gene: 6. Germline CDR1 is ENHRY and CDR2 is SYGVKD. The CDR3 protein is CAASGTGDEKLFF. CDR3 coding DNA: TGTGCCGCCTCTGGGACAGGGGATGAAAAACTGTTTTTT.

The chain recombines TRBV27 with TRBJ1-2; the match to TRBD1 covers 8 bases. The CDR3 runs to 15 residues. Trimming removed 5 bases from V and 3 bases from J; junction bases left unmatched: 8. Per the germline V gene, CDR1 is MNHEY and CDR2 is SMNVEV (reference sequence). In DNA, the CDR3 is TGTGCCAGCAGTCCCCCAGGGGGCTTACACTATGGCTACACCTTC. Protein: CASSPPGGLHYGYTF.

The rearrangement joins TRBV14 to TRBJ2-7; the D is unclear. V was cut by 4 bases and J by 4 bases, with 14 bases left in between. Germline CDR1 reads SGHDN; CDR2 reads FVKESK. The CDR3 length is 14 residues. The DNA of the CDR3 is TGTGCCAGCAGCCTCACGCCTAGTGGATACGAGCAGTACTTC. Protein: CASSLTPSGYEQYF.

This chain uses TRBV7-2 with TRBJ1-2; D gene uncertain. This CDR3 is built from 15 residues. The germline CDR1 and CDR2 sequences are SGHTA and FQGNSA. The V and J ends lost 4 bases and 2 bases respectively, with 14 bases between them. The CDR3 here is CASSYPTRLNYGYTF. Here the CDR3 DNA reads TGTGCCAGCAGCTACCCCACCCGACTCAACTATGGCTACACCTTC.